The next 29 T cell receptor beta chains were all read from a single sample in a study of T cells in Graves' hyperthyroidism and ophthalmopathy. Using RNA transcripts as the source, TCR beta CDR3 regions were amplified. First-round RT-PCR with HTBI primers amplified the TCR CDR3 region. TCRdb processed the multiplex PCR reads anew with MiXCR; each CDR3 protein has one entry. Among more than 300,000 distinct CDR3 sequences listed, approximately 14% were seen once. Sequenced input: blood. Source of these receptors: a woman aged 55-70 years with Graves' hyperthyroidism.

V and J are TRBV20-1 and TRBJ1-3, with no clear D. The CDR3 has 15 residues. Germline lookup yields CDR1 DFQATT and CDR2 SNEGSKA (reference sequence). V was shortened by 0 bases and J by 0 bases, with 9 bases between the two germline ends. The CDR3 DNA is TGCAGTGCTAGAGATTGGACGGCCTCTGGAAACACCATATATTTT. Amino acids: CSARDWTASGNTIYF.

The chain uses TRBV20-1 and TRBJ2-2; 9 bases fit TRBD2. This CDR3 has 16 residues. Germline V gene sequence: CDR1 DFQATT, CDR2 SNEGSKA (reference sequence). With 0 bases clipped from V and 4 bases from J, the junction kept 6 bases outside the gene matches. The CDR3 spells CSARDRMREGTGELFF. The DNA of the CDR3 is TGCAGTGCTAGAGATCGGATGCGGGAGGGCACCGGGGAGCTGTTTTTT.

Many counts were recorded for this clonotype. The chain couples TRBV20-1 to TRBJ2-4; 8 bases line up with TRBD1. CDR1 is DFQATT and CDR2 is SNEGSKA in the germline V gene (reference sequence). The V gene end was trimmed by 3 bases and the J gene end by 2 bases; junction bases not matched to a gene: 12. The CDR3 contains 17 residues. Here the CDR3 reads CSARADRDVWSKNIQYF. Here the CDR3 DNA reads TGCAGTGCTAGGGCGGACAGGGATGTGTGGTCCAAAAACATTCAGTACTTC.

This clonotype was counted a single time. The chain joins TRBV6-1 to TRBJ1-2, with D possibly matching TRBD1 (5 bases). Germline V gene sequence: CDR1 MNHNS, CDR2 SASEGT. CDR3 length equals 14 residues. Trimming removed 5 bases from V and 8 bases from J, with 18 bases in between. CDR3 residues: CASSRRGWGGGYTF. CDR3 coding DNA: TGTGCCAGCAGTCGCAGAGGGTGGGGGGGAGGCTACACCTTC.

The gene calls are TRBV11-2 and TRBJ2-7, with D tentatively TRBD2 (5 bases). The CDR3 totals 12 residues. CDR1 is SGHAT, CDR2 FQNNGV, per germline. V was cut by 5 bases and J by 4 bases, with 9 bases left in between. The CDR3 spells CASSLAEYEQYF. The CDR3 nucleotides read TGTGCCAGCAGCCTAGCAGAATACGAGCAGTACTTC.

The chain joins TRBV11-2 to TRBJ2-3; possible D gene TRBD2, 5 bases. Germline loops: CDR1 SGHAT, CDR2 FQNNGV. CDR3 length equals 15 residues. V lost 5 bases, J lost 3 bases, and 15 bases lay in between. CDR3 amino acids: CASSNKAGRTDTQYF. CDR3 sequence (DNA): TGTGCCAGCAGCAACAAGGCGGGCCGGACAGATACGCAGTATTTT.

The rearrangement links TRBV5-6 to TRBJ1-4; 9 positions match TRBD1. V lost 3 bases to trimming and J lost 8 bases; unmatched junction nucleotides: 5. The germline V gene encodes CDR1 SGHDT and CDR2 YYEEEE. CDR3 length: 14 residues. In DNA, the CDR3 is TGTGCCAGCAGCTCAAGGACAGGGGCCGAAAAACTGTTTTTT. It encodes CASSSRTGAEKLFF.

For this clonotype: One base away lies a much larger clone, so this may be a sequencing read error. This rearrangement joins TRBV12-3 or TRBV12-4 to TRBJ1-1; perhaps TRBD1 as D (5 bases). Trimming cost V 4 bases and J 1 base, with 22 bases left between them. CDR3 length equals 18 residues. The chain's CDR3 is CASSSTPTSSRANTEAFF. CDR3 DNA sequence: TGTGCCAGCAGTTCAACACCCACCTCTTCCAGGGCGAACACTGAAGCTTTCTTT.

This clonotype was counted at least ten times. The J gene is TRBJ2-7, the V gene TRBV11-2; maybe TRBD1 (6 bases). V was shortened by 4 bases and J by 2 bases, with 12 bases between the two germline ends. CDR1 and CDR2 (germline): SGHAT, FQNNGV. The CDR3 extends over 14 amino acids. CDR3 in amino acids: CASSSGTFTYEQYF. The CDR3 nucleotides read TGTGCCAGCAGCTCCGGGACATTCACCTACGAGCAGTACTTC.

This clonotype was seen repeatedly, ten times or more. The chain joins TRBV5-6 to TRBJ1-1; maybe TRBD1 (6 bases). Germline values: CDR1 SGHDT, CDR2 YYEEEE. V was cut by 10 bases and J by 7 bases, with 38 bases left in between. The CDR3 contains 19 residues. The DNA for the CDR3 is TGTGCCTCCAAATTATCAGGAGGATTAAGCAGGGGCGCAATGAATGAAGCTTTCTTT. It specifies CASKLSGGLSRGAMNEAFF.

This clonotype was picked up many times. The V and J genes are TRBV28 and TRBJ2-5; TRBD1 agrees at 8 bases. V gave up 7 bases and J gave up 4 bases; unmatched junction bases: 11. Germline lookup yields CDR1 MDHEN and CDR2 SYDVKM. The CDR3 runs to 15 residues. In DNA form, the CDR3 reads TGTGCCAGCATTGGAGACAGGGGATTAGGAGAGACCCAGTACTTC. Translating it yields CASIGDRGLGETQYF.

The chain couples TRBV7-3 to TRBJ2-5; D tentatively fits TRBD1 or TRBD2 (6 bases each). CDR1 and CDR2 from the germline V gene are SGHTA and FQGTGA. The CDR3 consists of 17 residues. Between the trimmed V and J ends, which lost 2 bases and 5 bases, there was a span of 21 bases. The CDR3 DNA sequence: TGTGCCAGCAGCTTAGGCCCCGTCTCCGGGGGCGCGGAGACCCAGTACTTC. As protein: CASSLGPVSGGAETQYF.

This clonotype was counted at least ten times. This chain joins TRBV20-1 and TRBJ2-3; D not resolved. Trimming pared 1 base from V and 2 bases from J, leaving 10 bases between. Germline assignment: CDR1 DFQATT and CDR2 SNEGSKA (reference sequence). CDR3 length: 14 amino acids. In DNA form, the CDR3 reads TGCAGTGCTAGAGGGGGTGGTAACACAGATACGCAGTATTTT. This encodes CSARGGGNTDTQYF.

This clonotype was picked up many times. This rearrangement joins TRBV6-1 to TRBJ1-1; no definite D call. Trimming shortened V by 3 bases and J by 1 base, and 9 bases separated the two germline ends. Germline lookup yields CDR1 MNHNS and CDR2 SASEGT. The CDR3 spans 14 residues. The CDR3 coding sequence is TGTGCCAGCAGTGACCATCTATGGAACACTGAAGCTTTCTTT. It yields the protein CASSDHLWNTEAFF.

This clonotype was recorded at least ten times. DNA for the CDR3: TGTGCCAGCAGCTTCGAGACTACAAGAGGGTACAATGAGCAGTTCTTC. This translates into CASSFETTRGYNEQFF. The rearrangement uses TRBV11-3 and TRBJ2-1; a weak D match, TRBD2 (5 bases). The CDR3 runs to 16 residues. Trimming pared 3 bases from V and 4 bases from J, leaving 16 bases between. CDR1 SGHNT and CDR2 YENEEA come from the germline V gene.

CDR3 residues: CASSPRTGDFGHEQFF. CDR3 DNA: TGTGCCAGCAGCCCCCGGACAGGGGATTTTGGCCATGAGCAGTTCTTC. This rearrangement joins TRBV9 to TRBJ2-1; 9 positions match TRBD1. CDR1 SGDLS and CDR2 YYNGEE come from the germline V gene. Trimming at V came to 4 bases and at J to 8 bases, leaving 13 bases not matched to a gene. This CDR3 comprises 16 residues.

This clonotype was found many times. This chain joins TRBV7-3 and TRBJ1-1, with TRBD1 matching 8 bases. Germline values: CDR1 SGHTA, CDR2 FQGTGA. CDR3 length equals 13 residues. J lost 5 bases, V lost 4 bases, and 3 bases had no gene match. The CDR3 bases are TGTGCCAGCAGCTGGACAGGGAATACTGAAGCTTTCTTT. It is translated as CASSWTGNTEAFF.

This clonotype was counted ten times or more. This chain joins TRBV20-1 and TRBJ2-5; possibly TRBD2 for D (5 bases). V lost 3 bases to trimming and J lost 5 bases, with 10 bases between them. CDR1 and CDR2 (germline): DFQATT, SNEGSKA (reference sequence). This CDR3 contains 12 residues. The CDR3 coding sequence is TGCAGTGCTAGGCCTAGCCGGGAGACCCAGTACTTC. Amino acid sequence: CSARPSRETQYF.

This clonotype came up many times. This rearrangement joins TRBV10-3 to TRBJ2-3; D is tentatively TRBD1 or TRBD2 (5 bases each). In germline, CDR1 is ENHRY, CDR2 SYGVKD. Trimming removed 0 bases from V and 1 base from J, with 11 bases in between. This CDR3 comprises 16 residues. CDR3 loop: CAISESSLGGTDTQYF. CDR3 nucleotide sequence: TGTGCCATCAGTGAGTCTTCATTGGGGGGCACAGATACGCAGTATTTT.

This chain connects TRBV7-2 to TRBJ1-2; D is unclear. Germline V gene lookup returns CDR1 SGHTA and CDR2 FQGNSA. The germline V and J ends were trimmed by 1 base and 13 bases, with 13 bases remaining between them. The CDR3 covers 12 residues. The CDR3 coding sequence is TGTGCCAGCAGCTTAGGGCACCGGGAGGGCACCTTC. This translates into CASSLGHREGTF.

With regard to this clonotype: A single base separates this from a much larger clone, so it may be a read error. The rearrangement joins TRBV3-1 to TRBJ1-1, with D unclear. The CDR3 consists of 13 residues. Germline CDR1 and CDR2: LGHDT and YNNKEL (reference sequence). The CDR3 DNA follows: TGTGCCAGCCGCCAAGGAACGGGAACTGAAGCTTTCTTT. Protein: CASRQGTGTEAFF.

This clonotype was recorded at least ten times. The chain recombines TRBV5-1 with TRBJ2-1; no reliable D call. The V gene's germline CDR1 is SGHRS and CDR2 YFSETQ. This CDR3 has 15 amino acids. V lost 3 bases, J lost 6 bases, and 16 bases lay in between. The CDR3 is CASSSETLAGNEQFF. The CDR3 nucleotides read TGCGCCAGCAGCTCTGAGACCCTGGCCGGCAATGAGCAGTTCTTC.

The CDR3 DNA sequence: TGTGCTAGTGGCGACTCCTACGAGCAGTACTTC. Translating it yields CASGDSYEQYF. The rearrangement joins TRBV12-5 to TRBJ2-7, with unresolved D. The CDR3 consists of 11 residues. The germline V gene has CDR1 LGHNT and CDR2 FRNRAP. V gave up 6 bases and J gave up 0 bases, with 3 bases separating them.

In its sample, this clonotype was seen many times. The J gene is TRBJ2-1, the V gene TRBV12-3 or TRBV12-4, with 7 bases fitting TRBD2. The CDR3 contains 15 residues. Germline trimming cut 6 bases from V and 5 bases from J; bases unmatched to any gene: 10. In nucleotides, the CDR3 is TGTGCCAGCAGACCTAGGGGAGCGGGAAACAATGAGCAGTTCTTC. As protein: CASRPRGAGNNEQFF.

The rearrangement joins TRBV11-3 to TRBJ2-7, with TRBD2 identical over 9 bases. The CDR3 is made up of 17 amino acids. Per the germline V gene, CDR1 is SGHNT and CDR2 is YENEEA. After removal of 0 bases from V and 7 bases from J, the junction contained 13 bases not matched to a gene. Here the CDR3 DNA reads TGTGCCAGCAGCTTAGATCCATCTGGCGGGAGGGCCGAGGAGCAGTACTTC. Its translation: CASSLDPSGGRAEEQYF.

This chain uses TRBV4-1 with TRBJ2-3, with a possible D match to TRBD1 (5 bases). Germline values: CDR1 MGHRA, CDR2 YSYEKL. V was pared by 4 bases and J by 4 bases, with 12 bases between. This CDR3 region has 14 residues. CDR3: CASSRQGLPDTQYF. In DNA form, the CDR3 reads TGCGCCAGCAGCCGGCAGGGCCTCCCAGATACGCAGTATTTT.

This clonotype was seen many times. This rearrangement joins TRBV6-2 or TRBV6-3 to TRBJ1-2; D not resolved. This CDR3 contains 13 residues. Trimming shortened V by 9 bases and J by 2 bases, and 13 bases separated the two germline ends. Germline-derived CDR1 and CDR2 are MNHEY and SVGEGT. CDR3 DNA: TGTGCCAGTGGAAACCCACGAAACTATGGCTACACCTTC. Its translation is CASGNPRNYGYTF.

This clonotype came up once. The CDR3 region has the DNA TGTGCCAGCAGTTTATGGACTAGCGGGAGTTTCGGGGAGCTGTTTTTT. This gives the protein CASSLWTSGSFGELFF. The rearrangement links TRBV27 to TRBJ2-2; 13 bases match TRBD2. Per germline, CDR1 MNHEY and CDR2 SMNVEV (reference sequence). The J segment lost 7 bases and the V segment lost 1 base, leaving 3 bases of the junction unmatched. The CDR3 is 16 residues long.

This clonotype was seen a few times. The J gene is TRBJ1-4, the V gene TRBV11-1; D remains ambiguous. Germline CDR1 and CDR2: SGHAT and FQDESV (reference sequence). CDR3 size: 16 residues. V lost 1 base and J 0 bases, leaving 9 bases between the germline ends. The CDR3: CASSLGGRSTNEKLFF. CDR3 bases: TGTGCCAGCAGCTTAGGAGGGCGTTCAACTAATGAAAAACTGTTTTTT. The whole variable domain, filled in from reference TRBV11-1 and TRBJ1-4, reads EAEVAQSPRYKITEKSQAVAFWCDPISGHATLYWYRQILGQGPELLVQFQDESVVDDSQLPKDRFSAERLKGVDSTLKIQPAELGDSAMYLCASSLGGRSTNEKLFFGSGTQLSVL.